A single sample gave rise to the 26 T cell receptor beta chains below, sequenced in a study of blood T cell repertoires in COVID-19. Data came from immunoSEQ multiplex PCR; TCRdb stores just in-frame clones and leaves some out. This sample has approximately 170,000 clones, with roughly 85% found just once. Input material: peripheral blood. Receptor source: a woman at least 80 years old with active or convalescent COVID-19.

The chain carries TRBV6-1 and TRBJ2-5, with no clear D. V was clipped by 3 bases and J by 1 base, with 6 bases between them. The germline CDR1 and CDR2 sequences are MNHNS and SASEGT. This CDR3 comprises 13 residues. The CDR3 is CASSDLSQETQYF. The DNA of the CDR3 is TGTGCCAGCAGTGACCTATCCCAAGAGACCCAGTACTTC.

V usage is TRBV25-1 and J usage is TRBJ1-1, with 9 nucleotides matching TRBD1. The CDR3 consists of 14 residues. Trimming took 9 bases from V and 0 from J; bases not matched to a gene: 5. The germline V gene encodes CDR1 MGHDK and CDR2 SYGVNS. As DNA, the CDR3 is TGTGCCAGTCGGGACAGGGCTATGAACACTGAAGCTTTCTTT. Amino acid sequence: CASRDRAMNTEAFF.

The rearrangement joins TRBV5-6 to TRBJ2-7; TRBD2 aligns across 7 bases. This CDR3 has 15 amino acids. V trimming: 4 bases; J trimming: 0 bases; junction bases outside the gene matches: 7. The germline gives CDR1 SGHDT, CDR2 YYEEEE. CDR3 amino acids: CASSPNGGSSYEQYF. DNA for the CDR3: TGTGCCAGCAGCCCTAACGGGGGGAGCTCCTACGAGCAGTACTTC. Using reference TRBV5-6 and TRBJ2-7 for the parts outside the CDR3, the full variable domain is DAGVTQSPTHLIKTRGQQVTLRCSPKSGHDTVSWYQQALGQGPQFIFQYYEEEERQRGNFPDRFSGHQFPNYSSELNVNALLLGDSALYLCASSPNGGSSYEQYFGPGTRLTVT.

V and J are TRBV2 and TRBJ2-5, with a weak D call TRBD1 (6 bases). In germline, CDR1 is SNHLY, CDR2 FYNNEI. The V and J ends lost 7 bases and 4 bases respectively, with 19 bases between them. This CDR3 is built from 15 residues. The chain's CDR3 is CASISDVSRGETQYF. The CDR3 DNA follows: TGTGCCAGCATATCGGACGTGAGCAGGGGAGAGACCCAGTACTTC.

This chain links TRBV5-1 with TRBJ2-2; no firm D call. Deletions cut 2 bases from V and 3 bases from J, with 11 bases between. The CDR3 is made up of 15 amino acids. Germline V lookup: CDR1 SGHRS, CDR2 YFSETQ. The DNA of the CDR3 is TGCGCCAGCAGCTTACCGGAGACTTACACCGGGGAGCTGTTTTTT. Its translation is CASSLPETYTGELFF.

V is TRBV18 and J is TRBJ1-1, with a weak D call TRBD1 (6 bases). In germline, CDR1 is KGHSH, CDR2 LQKENI. Trimming stripped 4 bases from V and 0 bases from J, with 12 bases between. There are 15 residues in the CDR3. The CDR3 bases are TGTGCCAGCTCACGATCACAGGGCATGAACACTGAAGCTTTCTTT. Translation: CASSRSQGMNTEAFF.

The chain links TRBV5-1 to TRBJ1-2, with 9 bases that match TRBD1. Germline CDR1 reads SGHRS; CDR2 reads YFSETQ. This CDR3 has 14 amino acids. The J segment lost 7 bases and the V segment lost 4 bases, leaving 8 bases of the junction unmatched. The CDR3 DNA follows: TGCGCCAGCAGCCTGGACAGGGGAGAGGTTGGCTACACCTTC. This translates into CASSLDRGEVGYTF.

The chain is built from TRBV28 and TRBJ1-4; 10 positions match TRBD1. V shed 5 bases and J 6 bases; nucleotides not matched to a gene: 9. The CDR3 is 16 residues long. Germline values: CDR1 MDHEN, CDR2 SYDVKM. The CDR3 DNA reads TGTGCCAGCAGTCCATATACCGGGACAGGGGATGAAAAACTGTTTTTT. Protein product: CASSPYTGTGDEKLFF.

V usage is TRBV6-5 and J usage is TRBJ2-3, with TRBD1 identical over 7 bases. The CDR3 is 14 residues long. The germline V gene encodes CDR1 MNHEY and CDR2 SVGAGI. Trimming took 6 bases from V and 0 from J; bases not matched to a gene: 3. CDR3 loop: CASRQGPSTDTQYF. The CDR3 DNA follows: TGTGCCAGCAGACAGGGGCCAAGCACAGATACGCAGTATTTT.

The V call is TRBV2, the J call TRBJ1-1, with D tentatively TRBD1 (6 bases). This CDR3 contains 14 residues. Germline loops: CDR1 SNHLY, CDR2 FYNNEI. V lost 4 bases, J lost 4 bases, and 13 bases lay in between. In DNA form, the CDR3 reads TGTGCCAGCAGTGCAACGACAGGCGGCACTGAAGCTTTCTTT. Translating gives CASSATTGGTEAFF.

This sequence joins TRBV6-5 and TRBJ1-1; a weak D match, TRBD1 (6 bases). Per germline, CDR1 MNHEY and CDR2 SVGAGI. The CDR3 runs to 13 residues. Trimming shortened V by 7 bases and J by 1 base, and 10 bases separated the two germline ends. CDR3 in amino acids: CASTRGTNTEAFF. The CDR3 bases are TGTGCCAGCACCAGGGGAACGAACACTGAAGCTTTCTTT.

This chain links TRBV7-8 with TRBJ2-1, with D maybe TRBD2 (7 bases). The CDR3 spans 15 residues. V dropped 3 bases and J dropped 4 bases, with 13 bases sitting between them. Germline V gene lookup returns CDR1 SGHVS and CDR2 FQNEAQ. The CDR3 spells CASSFIRGGYNEQFF. The CDR3 coding sequence is TGTGCCAGCAGCTTTATTAGGGGGGGGTACAATGAGCAGTTCTTC.

In this sample, this clone turned up once. The chain combines TRBV30 with TRBJ2-2; D gene unclear. CDR1 is GTSNPN, CDR2 SVGIG, per germline (reference sequence). The CDR3 covers 14 residues. V gave up 0 bases and J gave up 2 bases, with 7 bases separating them. Written as DNA, the CDR3 is TGTGCCTGGAGTGTACTAACCAACACCGGGGAGCTGTTTTTT. Amino acids: CAWSVLTNTGELFF.

In DNA, the CDR3 is TGTGCCAGCAGTTTCCCATCCGGGACAGGGAACACCGGGGAGCTGTTTTTT. Translation: CASSFPSGTGNTGELFF. This chain links TRBV6-2 or TRBV6-3 with TRBJ2-2; TRBD1 matches 8 bases. Germline lookup yields CDR1 MNHEY and CDR2 SVGEGT. J lost 1 base, V lost 4 bases, and 8 bases had no gene match. The CDR3 covers 17 residues.

CDR3 DNA: TGTGCCAGCAGATTGACAGGGGCCGCTCGGTTAGCTTTCTTT. Its translation is CASRLTGAARLAFF. The chain combines TRBV28 with TRBJ1-1, with 8 bases identical to TRBD1. This CDR3 spans 14 amino acids. Germline V gene sequence: CDR1 MDHEN, CDR2 SYDVKM. The V and J ends lost 6 bases and 10 bases, in that order; junction bases with no gene match: 13.

This clone was seen only a few times. J is TRBJ1-1 and V is TRBV6-6; D perhaps matches TRBD1 (6 bases). The germline CDR1 and CDR2 sequences are MNHNY and SVGAGI (reference sequence). The V end lost 2 bases, the J end lost 1 base, and 14 bases lay between the germline ends. The CDR3 sequence is 16 residues long. The CDR3 reads CASSYPWDTKNTEAFF. The CDR3 DNA follows: TGTGCCAGCAGTTACCCTTGGGACACAAAGAACACTGAAGCTTTCTTT.

The chain is built from TRBV24-1 and TRBJ1-2; TRBD1 agrees at 7 bases. The CDR3 sequence is 13 residues long. V lost 5 bases to trimming and J lost 2 bases; unmatched junction nucleotides: 1. Germline loops: CDR1 KGHDR, CDR2 SFDVKD. The CDR3 is CATSAGQNYGYTF. The CDR3, as DNA: TGTGCCACCAGTGCGGGACAGAACTATGGCTACACCTTC.

CDR3: CASSFGLAQNYGYTF. Written as DNA, the CDR3 is TGCGCCAGCAGCTTCGGTTTAGCGCAAAACTATGGCTACACCTTC. The chain recombines TRBV4-1 with TRBJ1-2, with D hard to call. The CDR3 spans 15 residues. Deletions cut 5 bases from V and 2 bases from J, with 15 bases between. Germline lookup yields CDR1 MGHRA and CDR2 YSYEKL.

Details on this clone: This same CDR3 is encoded by further DNA sequences in the sample. The chain employs TRBV19 and TRBJ2-7, with 7 bases matching TRBD1. The CDR3 contains 13 residues. CDR1 and CDR2 (germline): LNHDA, SQIVND (reference sequence). V lost 5 bases to trimming and J lost 2 bases; unmatched junction nucleotides: 3. The CDR3 DNA follows: TGTGCCAGTAGTGCGCAGGGGGCCTACGAGCAGTACTTC. Translating gives CASSAQGAYEQYF.

V is TRBV30 and J is TRBJ1-1; TRBD1 matches 7 bases. Germline V CDR1 and CDR2: GTSNPN, SVGIG (reference sequence). There are 13 residues in the CDR3. With V trimmed by 3 bases and J by 4 bases, 5 bases remained unmatched. The CDR3 region has the DNA TGTGCCTGGAGAATAAACAGGGGCACTGAAGCTTTCTTT. This translates into CAWRINRGTEAFF.

The chain couples TRBV19 to TRBJ1-5; a possible D gene is TRBD1 (6 bases). With 7 bases removed from V and 4 bases from J, the gap between germline ends came to 17 bases. This CDR3 is 15 amino acids long. Germline-derived CDR1 and CDR2 are LNHDA and SQIVND (reference sequence). The CDR3 nucleotides read TGTGCCAGTACCGAACTCAGGGGATCAAATCAGCCCCAGCATTTT. The encoded protein is CASTELRGSNQPQHF. Supplemented by reference TRBV19 and TRBJ1-5, the full variable domain reads DGGITQSPKYLFRKEGQNVTLSCEQNLNHDAMYWYRQDPGQGLRLIYYSQIVNDFQKGDIAEGYSVSREKKESFPLTVTSAQKNPTAFYLCASTELRGSNQPQHFGDGTRLSIL.

This clone came up once. The chain joins TRBV7-9 to TRBJ2-7, with TRBD2 matching over 13 bases. The CDR3 runs to 14 residues. Germline V gene data show CDR1 as SEHNR and CDR2 as FQNEAQ (reference sequence). V lost 4 bases to trimming and J lost 3 bases; unmatched junction nucleotides: 0. The CDR3 nucleotides are TGTGCCAGCAGCTGGACTAGCGGGAGCTACGAGCAGTACTTC. Its translation is CASSWTSGSYEQYF.

This chain joins TRBV5-1 and TRBJ2-5, with D uncertain. The germline V and J ends were trimmed by 2 bases and 4 bases, with 9 bases remaining between them. The CDR3 extends over 13 amino acids. CDR1 and CDR2 from the germline V gene are SGHRS and YFSETQ. CDR3 coding DNA: TGCGCCAGCAGCTTTGGGCCCCCAGAGACCCAGTACTTC. Translated: CASSFGPPETQYF.

Worth noting for this clone: The same CDR3 can be traced to other DNA sequences in this sample. The V and J genes are TRBV7-9 and TRBJ2-7; 10 bases line up with TRBD2. The CDR3 loop spans 15 amino acids. The germline CDR1 and CDR2 sequences are SEHNR and FQNEAQ (reference sequence). After removal of 1 base from V and 1 base from J, the junction contained 1 base not matched to a gene. CDR3 residues: CASSLGLAGSYEQYF. For the CDR3, the DNA is TGTGCCAGCAGCTTAGGACTAGCGGGTTCCTACGAGCAGTACTTC.

The chain joins TRBV6-6 to TRBJ1-2; D unclear. V was clipped by 6 bases and J by 6 bases, with 8 bases between them. Germline V gene sequence: CDR1 MNHNY, CDR2 SVGAGI (reference sequence). CDR3 length: 11 amino acids. This chain's CDR3 is CASSYHDGYTF. CDR3 bases: TGTGCCAGCAGCTATCATGATGGCTACACCTTC.

A word on this clone: Other DNA sequences in this sample translate to the same CDR3. V is TRBV18 and J is TRBJ1-2; possibly TRBD1 for D (5 bases). CDR3 length: 14 amino acids. Deletions cut 1 base from V and 6 bases from J, with 12 bases between. The germline V gene encodes CDR1 KGHSH and CDR2 LQKENI. CDR3 nucleotide sequence: TGTGCCAGCTCACCACAAGGCCAGGGCAATGGCTACACCTTC. Translating gives CASSPQGQGNGYTF.